A selection of T cell receptor beta chains follows, all from one sample in a study of T cell responses to AZD1222 COVID-19 vaccine. Sequenced by immunoSEQ multiplex PCR; TCRdb stores in-frame clones only, minus some. The sample gives approximately 49,000 clones, more than 60% of which show up once; about 20% is in the top ten. Here the sequenced sample was peripheral blood, taken on day 0 of MenACWY control vaccination. These receptors came from an adult in good health. The CDR3 runs from the conserved cysteine through the conserved F or W. A D gene is named only where the DNA matches it firmly. Some rows mark clone size as missing; the rest say once, few, many or name a class of expanded clone.

CDR3: CASSRAWRTDTQYF; DNA: TGTGCCAGCAGTCGGGCCTGGAGAACAGATACGCAGTATTTT; D: .; J: TRBJ2-3; size: once; V: TRBV6-5
CDR3: CASGQESYSNQPQHF; DNA: TGTGCCAGCGGGCAAGAATCATATAGCAATCAGCCCCAGCATTTT; D: .; J: TRBJ1-5; size: .; V: TRBV6-6
CDR3: CATSLGDSSLYGYTF; DNA: TGTGCCACCAGCCTCGGGGACAGCTCGCTCTATGGCTACACCTTC; D: TRBD1; J: TRBJ1-2; size: .; V: TRBV24-1
CDR3: CAWSSGTSGGSQYF; DNA: TGTGCCTGGAGTTCCGGGACTAGCGGGGGGTCCCAGTACTTC; D: TRBD2; J: TRBJ2-5; size: .; V: TRBV30
CDR3: CASSPQGGDRGPLNYGYTF; DNA: TGTGCCAGCTCACCACAGGGTGGGGACAGGGGACCTCTTAACTATGGCTACACCTTC; D: TRBD1; J: TRBJ1-2; size: .; V: TRBV18
CDR3: CASSPMGQGAINQPQHF; DNA: TGTGCCAGCAGTCCAATGGGACAGGGGGCCATCAATCAGCCCCAGCATTTT; D: TRBD1; J: TRBJ1-5; size: .; V: TRBV28
CDR3: CATPRKSDSSYNEQFF; DNA: TGTGCCACCCCAAGGAAATCGGACAGCTCCTACAATGAGCAGTTCTTC; D: .; J: TRBJ2-1; size: once; V: TRBV2
CDR3: CASSLDGGKQVSLFF; DNA: TGCGCCAGCAGCCTAGACGGAGGGAAACAGGTGTCGCTGTTTTTT; D: .; J: TRBJ1-4; size: once; V: TRBV5-1
CDR3: CASGFYGEDSGNTIYF; DNA: TGTGCTAGTGGTTTTTATGGGGAAGACTCTGGAAACACCATATATTTT; D: .; J: TRBJ1-3; size: once; V: TRBV12-5
CDR3: CASTGFAGELFF; DNA: TGTGCCAGCACCGGGTTCGCCGGGGAGCTGTTTTTT; D: .; J: TRBJ2-2; size: .; V: TRBV12-3/TRBV12-4
CDR3: CASSLGNYGYTF; DNA: TGTGCCAGCAGCTTGGGAAACTATGGCTACACCTTC; D: .; J: TRBJ1-2; size: .; V: TRBV5-6
CDR3: CASSTTGQGVSF; DNA: TGTGCCAGCTCAACCACGGGACAGGGGGTATCCTTC; D: TRBD1; J: TRBJ1-2; size: .; V: TRBV18
CDR3: CASTGRTSGGTDTQYF; DNA: TGTGCCAGCACGGGGCGGACTAGCGGAGGCACAGATACGCAGTATTTT; D: TRBD2; J: TRBJ2-3; size: .; V: TRBV2
CDR3: CAWSRNLSENTIYF; DNA: TGTGCCTGGAGCCGGAATCTCTCTGAAAACACCATATATTTT; D: .; J: TRBJ1-3; size: .; V: TRBV30
CDR3: CASSPWGGSTDTQYF; DNA: TGTGCCAGCAGCCCCTGGGGTGGGTCCACAGATACGCAGTATTTT; D: .; J: TRBJ2-3; size: .; V: TRBV2
CDR3: CATSSGGRNTEAFF; DNA: TGTGCCACCAGTTCCGGGGGGCGAAACACTGAAGCTTTCTTT; D: .; J: TRBJ1-1; size: once; V: TRBV24-1
CDR3: CASSNDGPRGEQYF; DNA: TGTGCCAGCAGCAATGACGGACCGCGGGGCGAGCAGTACTTC; D: .; J: TRBJ2-7; size: .; V: TRBV7-7
CDR3: CASSEASGADTQYF; DNA: TGTGCCAGCAGTGAAGCTAGCGGGGCAGATACGCAGTATTTT; D: TRBD2; J: TRBJ2-3; size: .; V: TRBV6-1
CDR3: CASGRKVYNEQFF; DNA: TGTGCCAGCGGGCGGAAAGTCTACAATGAGCAGTTCTTC; D: .; J: TRBJ2-1; size: once; V: TRBV12-3/TRBV12-4
CDR3: CASRRQGGSNQPQHF; DNA: TGTGCCAGCAGACGACAGGGAGGAAGCAATCAGCCCCAGCATTTT; D: TRBD1; J: TRBJ1-5; size: .; V: TRBV2
CDR3: CASSEGEAEALGYTF; DNA: TGTGCCAGCAGTGAAGGGGAGGCCGAGGCGCTTGGCTACACCTTC; D: .; J: TRBJ1-2; size: few; V: TRBV6-1
CDR3: CASSRGTSGQETQYF; DNA: TGCGCCAGCAGCCGGGGGACTAGCGGACAAGAGACCCAGTACTTC; D: TRBD2; J: TRBJ2-5; size: .; V: TRBV5-1
CDR3: CASSLGLTSNEQFF; DNA: TGCGCCAGCAGCTTGGGACTAACCTCTAATGAGCAGTTCTTC; D: .; J: TRBJ2-1; size: .; V: TRBV5-1
CDR3: CATSDPAGGGNQPQHF; DNA: TGTGCCACCAGTGATCCGGCGGGGGGCGGCAATCAGCCCCAGCATTTT; D: .; J: TRBJ1-5; size: .; V: TRBV24-1
CDR3: CVRSLVGCRATEQFF; DNA: TGTGTCAGAAGCTTAGTGGGGTGCAGGGCCACCGAGCAGTTCTTC; D: .; J: TRBJ2-1; size: .; V: TRBV7-5
CDR3: CASSFDEAAEQYF; DNA: TGTGCCAGCAGTTTTGATGAGGCGGCCGAGCAGTACTTC; D: .; J: TRBJ2-7; size: .; V: TRBV27
CDR3: CASSLTVGGLQPSYGYTF; DNA: TGTGCCAGCAGCTTAACGGTTGGGGGACTCCAACCGAGCTATGGCTACACCTTC; D: .; J: TRBJ1-2; size: .; V: TRBV7-9
CDR3: CASSLDWMDTQYF; DNA: TGTGCCAGTAGTTTAGACTGGATGGATACGCAGTATTTT; D: .; J: TRBJ2-3; size: medium-sized; V: TRBV19
CDR3: CASRTRTGNGYTF; DNA: TGTGCCAGCAGAACGCGGACAGGAAATGGCTACACCTTC; D: TRBD1; J: TRBJ1-2; size: .; V: TRBV5-8
CDR3: CAWSGNYEQYF; DNA: TGTGCCTGGAGCGGAAACTACGAGCAGTACTTC; D: .; J: TRBJ2-7; size: .; V: TRBV30
CDR3: CASSYSSGVSNQPQHF; DNA: TGTGCCAGCAGTTACTCGAGCGGCGTTAGCAATCAGCCCCAGCATTTT; D: .; J: TRBJ1-5; size: .; V: TRBV6-5
CDR3: CASSFQVLGYGYTF; DNA: TGTGCCAGCAGCTTCCAAGTCCTCGGCTATGGCTACACCTTC; D: .; J: TRBJ1-2; size: .; V: TRBV5-5
CDR3: CASSLQGDRNSPLHF; DNA: TGTGCCAGCAGCCTACAGGGGGATCGGAATTCACCCCTCCACTTT; D: TRBD1; J: TRBJ1-6; size: .; V: TRBV3-1/TRBV3-2
CDR3: CASSLVGGSNQPQHF; DNA: TGCGCCAGCAGCTTGGTAGGGGGGTCCAATCAGCCCCAGCATTTT; D: .; J: TRBJ1-5; size: .; V: TRBV5-1
CDR3: CASSWRGPNQPQHF; DNA: TGTGCCAGCAGTTGGAGGGGGCCCAATCAGCCCCAGCATTTT; D: TRBD1; J: TRBJ1-5; size: .; V: TRBV27
CDR3: CASSSGLAGGTDTQYF; DNA: TGTGCCAGCAGCTCCGGACTAGCGGGAGGCACAGATACGCAGTATTTT; D: TRBD2; J: TRBJ2-3; size: .; V: TRBV5-4
CDR3: CASGLGVLVAGVIYEQYF; DNA: TGTGCTAGTGGTTTGGGGGTTCTAGTAGCGGGAGTCATCTACGAGCAGTACTTC; D: TRBD2; J: TRBJ2-7; size: .; V: TRBV12-5
CDR3: CASSPQDTNYGYTF; DNA: TGTGCCAGCTCACCACAGGACACCAACTATGGCTACACCTTC; D: .; J: TRBJ1-2; size: .; V: TRBV18
CDR3: CACTTLTGLVGNEQFF; DNA: TGTGCCTGCACCACCCTGACAGGGCTCGTGGGGAATGAGCAGTTCTTC; D: TRBD1; J: TRBJ2-1; size: .; V: TRBV30
CDR3: CASSGDANTEAFF; DNA: TGTGCCAGCAGCGGCGACGCTAACACTGAAGCTTTCTTT; D: .; J: TRBJ1-1; size: .; V: TRBV2
CDR3: CAISGGQDNEQFF; DNA: TGTGCCATCAGTGGGGGACAGGACAATGAGCAGTTCTTC; D: TRBD1; J: TRBJ2-1; size: many; V: TRBV10-3
CDR3: CASRADLNAEAFF; DNA: TGTGCCAGCAGAGCCGACCTTAACGCTGAAGCTTTCTTT; D: .; J: TRBJ1-1; size: .; V: TRBV2
CDR3: CATKGGVGQPQHF; DNA: TGTGCCACCAAAGGGGGGGTAGGTCAGCCCCAGCATTTT; D: .; J: TRBJ1-5; size: .; V: TRBV6-5
CDR3: CASSLFGAYNEQFF; DNA: TGTGCCAGCAGCTTATTTGGGGCTTACAATGAGCAGTTCTTC; D: .; J: TRBJ2-1; size: .; V: TRBV7-9
CDR3: CASSRGNQPQHF; DNA: TGTGCCAGCAGTCGGGGCAATCAGCCCCAGCATTTT; D: .; J: TRBJ1-5; size: few; V: TRBV12-3/TRBV12-4
CDR3: CASRGTGTYYGYTF; DNA: TGTGCCAGCAGGGGGACCGGAACATACTATGGCTACACCTTC; D: .; J: TRBJ1-2; size: .; V: TRBV2
CDR3: CASSGGREAFF; DNA: TGTGCCAGCAGTGGGGGAAGGGAAGCTTTCTTT; D: .; J: TRBJ1-1; size: few; V: TRBV2
CDR3: CASPVAGLNTGELFF; DNA: TGTGCCAGCCCTGTGGCCGGCTTAAACACCGGGGAGCTGTTTTTT; D: .; J: TRBJ2-2; size: .; V: TRBV6-5
CDR3: CASSPKRGVNEQFF; DNA: TGTGCCAGCTCACCCAAGCGGGGCGTCAATGAGCAGTTCTTC; D: TRBD2; J: TRBJ2-1; size: .; V: TRBV18
CDR3: CASSDGTGGSYNEQFF; DNA: TGTGCCAGCAGTGACGGGACAGGGGGCTCCTACAATGAGCAGTTCTTC; D: TRBD1; J: TRBJ2-1; size: few; V: TRBV6-4
CDR3: CASSVLGDTEAFF; DNA: TGTGCCAGCAGTGTCCTGGGGGACACTGAAGCTTTCTTT; D: .; J: TRBJ1-1; size: .; V: TRBV2
CDR3: CASGGQATNSPLHF; DNA: TGTGCCAGCGGGGGACAGGCGACTAATTCACCCCTCCACTTT; D: TRBD1; J: TRBJ1-6; size: .; V: TRBV6-5
CDR3: CASSVGGLGTEAFF; DNA: TGTGCCAGCAGCGTAGGGGGGCTCGGCACTGAAGCTTTCTTT; D: .; J: TRBJ1-1; size: .; V: TRBV9
CDR3: CATRGLAGYEQYF; DNA: TGTGCCACCCGGGGCTTAGCGGGCTACGAGCAGTACTTC; D: TRBD2; J: TRBJ2-7; size: .; V: TRBV27